These 28 T cell receptor beta chains came from one sample sequenced in a study of blood T cell repertoires in COVID-19. Assay: immunoSEQ multiplex PCR; the TCRdb copy retains only in-frame clones and omits some. Of about 250,000 clones detected, 85% to 90% appear once; the ten largest clones hold over 1.5%. Sequencing used PBMCs or T cells enriched from blood (not recorded which). The receptors come from a man in his forties who had recovered from COVID-19.

J is TRBJ1-1 and V is TRBV27; D gene uncertain. Trimming left V 2 bases short and J 0 bases short, with 10 bases between. CDR3 length: 15 amino acids. The germline V gene has CDR1 MNHEY and CDR2 SMNVEV (reference sequence). The CDR3: CASSLNVRLNTEAFF. CDR3 DNA sequence: TGTGCCAGCAGTTTAAATGTCAGGTTGAACACTGAAGCTTTCTTT.

The rearrangement links TRBV16 to TRBJ2-4; a weak D match, TRBD2 (5 bases). CDR3 length: 16 residues. Germline V gene lookup returns CDR1 KGHSY and CDR2 FQNENV. Deletions cut 7 bases from V and 0 bases from J, with 16 bases between. CDR3 in amino acids: CASMSGAILAKNIQYF. The DNA of the CDR3 is TGTGCCAGCATGAGCGGAGCGATCCTAGCCAAAAACATTCAGTACTTC. Variable domain in full (rest from reference TRBV16 and TRBJ2-4): GEEVAQTPKHLVRGEGQKAKLYCAPIKGHSYVFWYQQVLKNEFKFLISFQNENVFDETGMPKERFSAKCLPNSPCSLEIQATKLEDSAVYFCASMSGAILAKNIQYFGAGTRLSVL.

The genes are TRBV7-6 and TRBJ1-6, with D possibly matching TRBD1 (6 bases). The germline V gene has CDR1 SGHVS and CDR2 FNYEAQ. V lost 4 bases and J 9 bases, leaving 19 bases between the germline ends. CDR3 length: 16 amino acids. CDR3 protein: CASSYRQDLGISPLHF. CDR3 coding DNA: TGTGCCAGCAGCTACAGACAGGACCTGGGTATTTCACCCCTCCACTTT. Supplemented by reference TRBV7-6 and TRBJ1-6, the full variable domain reads GAGVSQSPRYKVTKRGQDVALRCDPISGHVSLYWYRQALGQGPEFLTYFNYEAQQDKSGLPNDRFSAERPEGSISTLTIQRTEQRDSAMYRCASSYRQDLGISPLHFGNGTRLTVT.

This clone occurred once. This rearrangement joins TRBV18 to TRBJ2-3, with 7 bases that match TRBD1. CDR1 KGHSH and CDR2 LQKENI come from the germline V gene. J gave up 6 bases and V 1 base, and 4 bases lay outside the gene matches. The CDR3 runs 14 residues. The CDR3 DNA sequence: TGTGCCAGCTCACCACTTAAGGGGGCGGATACGCAGTATTTT. As protein: CASSPLKGADTQYF.

The chain is built from TRBV7-9 and TRBJ2-3, with 9 bases aligning to TRBD2. The CDR3 sequence is 17 residues long. The V gene's germline CDR1 is SEHNR and CDR2 FQNEAQ (reference sequence). V dropped 4 bases and J dropped 8; count of bases not matched to a gene: 16. CDR3: CASSSRGASGARSTQYF. CDR3 bases: TGTGCCAGCAGCTCCAGGGGGGCTAGCGGGGCCCGAAGTACGCAGTATTTT.

The chain uses TRBV9 and TRBJ1-2, with D unresolved. Germline V gene sequence: CDR1 SGDLS, CDR2 YYNGEE. This CDR3 is built from 14 residues. V lost 4 bases to trimming and J lost 3 bases, with 13 bases between them. The chain's CDR3 is CASSPQWSYYGYTF. The CDR3 nucleotides are TGTGCCAGCAGCCCCCAATGGAGCTACTATGGCTACACCTTC. Filled out from reference TRBV9 and TRBJ1-2, the complete variable domain reads DSGVTQTPKHLITATGQRVTLRCSPRSGDLSVYWYQQSLDQGLQFLIQYYNGEERAKGNILERFSAQQFPDLHSELNLSSLELGDSALYFCASSPQWSYYGYTFGSGTRLTVV.

This chain uses TRBV2 with TRBJ2-5, with D possibly being TRBD2 (6 bases). This CDR3 comprises 14 residues. Germline V lookup: CDR1 SNHLY, CDR2 FYNNEI. In DNA form, the CDR3 reads TGTGTAAATCGTGATACGGGAGTTGTTGAGACCCAGTACTTC. Translation: CVNRDTGVVETQYF.

The J gene is TRBJ1-5, the V gene TRBV11-2; a weak D match, TRBD1 (6 bases). Germline loops: CDR1 SGHAT, CDR2 FQNNGV. V lost 6 bases and J lost 5, with 11 bases in between. The CDR3 has 13 residues. The CDR3 is CASSPSGDQPQHF. The CDR3 nucleotides are TGTGCCAGCAGTCCGTCAGGGGATCAGCCCCAGCATTTT.

This clone was picked up a small number of times. The chain employs TRBV5-4 and TRBJ1-3, with TRBD1 identical over 7 bases. V shed 5 bases and J 4 bases; nucleotides not matched to a gene: 6. The V gene's germline CDR1 is SGHNT and CDR2 YYREEE (reference sequence). This CDR3 is 14 amino acids long. CDR3 sequence (DNA): TGTGCCAGCAGGCCGGGACAGCAAGGAAACACCATATATTTT. Amino acids: CASRPGQQGNTIYF.

J is TRBJ1-1 and V is TRBV10-1; weak D call: TRBD1 (5 bases). The germline V and J ends were trimmed by 10 bases and 11 bases, with 11 bases remaining between them. The CDR3 runs 9 residues. Germline CDR1 WNHNN, CDR2 SYGVQD (reference sequence). CDR3 loop: CATRPGAFF. The CDR3 region has the DNA TGCGCCACCAGACCAGGGGCTTTCTTT.

This clone was seen a few times. The chain joins TRBV3-1 (or the pseudogene TRBV3-2) to TRBJ1-3; a possible D gene is TRBD1 (6 bases). The CDR3 loop spans 15 amino acids. The V end lost 3 bases, the J end lost 4 bases, and 13 bases lay between the germline ends. CDR1 is LGHDT and CDR2 is YNNKEL in the germline V gene (reference sequence). The CDR3 is CASSQLAGAGNTIYF. The CDR3, as DNA: TGTGCCAGCAGCCAGCTCGCGGGGGCGGGAAACACCATATATTTT.

This rearrangement joins TRBV28 to TRBJ2-1, with TRBD1 matching over 9 bases. The junction had 7 bases not matched to a gene; V was cut back by 4 bases and J by 6 bases. This CDR3 comprises 15 residues. CDR1 is MDHEN, CDR2 SYDVKM, per germline. CDR3 coding DNA: TGTGCCAGCAGTTCCGGGGACAGGGTGGGCAATGAGCAGTTCTTC. Its translation is CASSSGDRVGNEQFF.

CDR3 protein: CASSLDLAGEDEQYF. The DNA of the CDR3 is TGCGCCAGCAGCTTGGATCTAGCGGGAGAGGACGAGCAGTACTTC. The chain is built from TRBV5-1 and TRBJ2-7; the match to TRBD2 covers 10 bases. Germline-derived CDR1 and CDR2 are SGHRS and YFSETQ. This CDR3 is 15 amino acids long. J gave up 5 bases and V 0 bases, and 5 bases lay outside the gene matches.

This rearrangement joins TRBV7-2 to TRBJ2-1; 8 bases agree with TRBD2. Trimming took 5 bases from V and 3 from J; bases not matched to a gene: 6. The CDR3 runs to 15 residues. In germline, CDR1 is SGHTA, CDR2 FQGNSA. The CDR3 spells CASSNLAGLYNEQFF. The CDR3 DNA reads TGTGCCAGCAGCAATCTAGCGGGTCTCTACAATGAGCAGTTCTTC.

The chain employs TRBV5-6 and TRBJ2-1; tentatively, D is TRBD1 (5 bases). The V gene's germline CDR1 is SGHDT and CDR2 YYEEEE. CDR3 length equals 17 residues. Trimming removed 0 bases at V and 5 bases at J, with 18 bases between. The CDR3 protein is CASSLELGAGLDNEQFF. In nucleotides, the CDR3 is TGTGCCAGCAGCTTGGAATTGGGTGCAGGGTTAGACAATGAGCAGTTCTTC.

V and J are TRBV30 and TRBJ1-1; unclear D gene. Germline assignment: CDR1 GTSNPN and CDR2 SVGIG (reference sequence). The CDR3 is 13 amino acids. Trimming left V 5 bases short and J 2 bases short, with 12 bases between. The CDR3 nucleotides read TGTGCCTGGGTCTGGCCCAGAAACACTGAAGCTTTCTTT. Encoded protein: CAWVWPRNTEAFF.

In this sample, this clone turned up a few times. This chain uses TRBV5-1 with TRBJ2-5, with 7 positions matching TRBD2. CDR1 is SGHRS, CDR2 YFSETQ, per germline. CDR3 length: 13 residues. V trimming: 2 bases; J trimming: 5 bases; junction bases outside the gene matches: 3. The CDR3 DNA reads as TGCGCCAGCAGCTTCATTAGCGGGGAGACCCAGTACTTC. As protein: CASSFISGETQYF.

Details on this clone: An end of the junction differs from the germline gene, which may be a read error. This chain joins TRBV3-1 (or the pseudogene TRBV3-2) and TRBJ1-6; D not resolved. The CDR3 has 10 amino acids. Germline loops: CDR1 LGHDT, CDR2 YNNKEL (reference sequence). This CDR3 reads CASSPGPRNF. DNA for the CDR3: TGTGCCAGCAGCCCAGGCCCTCGTAACTTT.

This chain joins TRBV2 and TRBJ1-6; no firm D call. The CDR3 covers 12 residues. Trimming cost V 2 bases and J 8 bases, with 4 bases left between them. Germline loops: CDR1 SNHLY, CDR2 FYNNEI. This CDR3 is CASSEPDSPLHF. CDR3 sequence (DNA): TGTGCCAGCAGTGAACCTGATTCACCCCTCCACTTT.

The V gene is TRBV6-1, the J gene TRBJ2-1; TRBD2 might be the D (6 bases). This CDR3 is 17 amino acids long. Per the germline V gene, CDR1 is MNHNS and CDR2 is SASEGT. V was clipped by 3 bases and J by 5 bases, with 20 bases between them. CDR3 in DNA: TGTGCCAGCAGTGACCTTCCTCTTGGGACTTTAGACAATGAGCAGTTCTTC. Its protein product is CASSDLPLGTLDNEQFF.

The chain combines TRBV5-1 with TRBJ2-6; 8 bases match TRBD1. V shed 4 bases, J shed 3 bases, and the junction held 9 bases outside the gene matches. The length of the CDR3 is 17 residues. Germline CDR1 is SGHRS and CDR2 is YFSETQ. In DNA, the CDR3 is TGCGCCAGCAGCACTAGGACAGGGTCCTATGGGGCCAACGTCCTGACTTTC. Translating gives CASSTRTGSYGANVLTF. The full variable domain, its missing parts supplied by reference TRBV5-1 and TRBJ2-6, is KAGVTQTPRYLIKTRGQQVTLSCSPISGHRSVSWYQQTPGQGLQFLFEYFSETQRNKGNFPGRFSGRQFSNSRSEMNVSTLELGDSALYLCASSTRTGSYGANVLTFGAGSRLTVL.

The chain uses TRBV6-5 and TRBJ1-2; D is unclear. Trimming cost V 4 bases and J 2 bases, with 11 bases left between them. The CDR3 is 14 residues long. Germline assignment: CDR1 MNHEY and CDR2 SVGAGI. Here the CDR3 reads CASSSPILNYGYTF. The CDR3 DNA reads TGTGCCAGCAGTTCGCCGATCCTAAACTATGGCTACACCTTC.

The V gene is TRBV19, the J gene TRBJ2-5; TRBD2 matches 7 bases. This CDR3 has 13 amino acids. Trimming removed 5 bases from V and 5 bases from J; junction bases left unmatched: 5. Germline V gene data show CDR1 as LNHDA and CDR2 as SQIVND (reference sequence). CDR3 sequence (DNA): TGTGCCAGTAGTGGGGGGGTGGCGGAGACCCAGTACTTC. Protein: CASSGGVAETQYF.

The V and J genes are TRBV7-8 and TRBJ2-7; the match to TRBD2 covers 8 bases. The CDR3 loop spans 14 amino acids. With 2 bases clipped from V and 2 bases from J, the junction kept 2 bases outside the gene matches. Germline-derived CDR1 and CDR2 are SGHVS and FQNEAQ. The CDR3 loop is CASSLPGGAYEQYF. The DNA for the CDR3 is TGTGCCAGCAGCTTACCCGGGGGGGCCTACGAGCAGTACTTC.

This clone was detected ten times or more. The genes are TRBV20-1 and TRBJ1-2; D gene uncertain. Germline values: CDR1 DFQATT, CDR2 SNEGSKA (reference sequence). The CDR3 length is 10 residues. In nucleotides, the CDR3 is TGCCTCGCCCCCGAAGAGGGCTACACCTTC. Its translation: CLAPEEGYTF.

This rearrangement joins TRBV25-1 to TRBJ1-2, with D perhaps TRBD1 (5 bases). Trimming took off 1 base at V and 2 bases at J, with 11 bases between the two ends. This CDR3 is built from 15 residues. CDR1 is MGHDK and CDR2 is SYGVNS in the germline V gene. The CDR3 DNA sequence: TGTGCCAGCAGTGAATTAGGGGCGGCAAACTATGGCTACACCTTC. It codes for CASSELGAANYGYTF.

To note about this clone: Different DNA sequences within this sample yield the same CDR3. The genes are TRBV28 and TRBJ1-1; TRBD1 agrees at 9 bases. The V gene's germline CDR1 is MDHEN and CDR2 SYDVKM. With V trimmed by 4 bases and J by 2 bases, 2 bases remained unmatched. This CDR3 is built from 14 residues. Here the CDR3 reads CASSSGQGNTEAFF. CDR3 nucleotides: TGTGCCAGCAGTTCGGGACAGGGCAACACTGAAGCTTTCTTT.

The genes are TRBV5-1 and TRBJ1-1; D remains unclear. The CDR3 has 13 residues. Per the germline V gene, CDR1 is SGHRS and CDR2 is YFSETQ. The V end was cut by 4 bases, the J end by 5 bases, with 12 bases between. CDR3 residues: CASSPDGQTEAFF. As DNA, the CDR3 is TGCGCCAGCAGCCCCGATGGCCAAACTGAAGCTTTCTTT.